This T cell receptor beta chain is from a study of prognosis after radiotherapy for stage I lung cancer. Across the study: Patients with non-small cell lung cancer were all judged medically inoperable. The study enrolled approximately twelve men and 5 or 6 women as patients, aged roughly 50 to 95 with a median of 74.5 years.

Points on this clonotype: Its specificity is not known. Given a far larger clone just one base away, this is likely a sequencing read error.

From genomic DNA, two-round multiplex PCR was used to amplify TCR beta CDR3. Primers specific to each TRBV and TRBJ gene were used in first-round PCR. TCRdb analysed the multiplex PCR reads with MiXCR anew, one entry per CDR3 protein. The table has tens of thousands of distinct CDR3 sequences, roughly 45% seen once; the top ten hold approximately 31%. Study findings and constraints: Before stereotactic body radiation therapy the median unique TCR clone count was around 10,000, and afterwards it fell to 6,000 to 7,500.

This receptor was taken from a donor over 45 with non-small cell lung cancer. The sample in question was PBMCs, obtained before or after stereotactic body radiation therapy (not recorded which).

The CDR3 coding sequence is TGTGCCAGCAGCTTGACAGTGAACTACAATGAGCAGTTCTTC. Residues: CASSLTVNYNEQFF. The gene calls are TRBV7-9 and TRBJ2-1; D perhaps matches TRBD1 (5 bases). This CDR3 has 14 amino acids. Trimming shortened V by 3 bases and J by 3 bases, and 9 bases separated the two germline ends. Germline loops: CDR1 SEHNR, CDR2 FQNEAQ (reference sequence). Full variable domain (missing parts from reference TRBV7-9 and TRBJ2-1): DTGVSQNPRHKITKRGQNVTFRCDPISEHNRLYWYRQTLGQGPEFLTYFQNEAQLEKSRLLSDRFSAERPKGSFSTLEIQRTEQGDSAMYLCASSLTVNYNEQFFGPGTRLTVL.